These 3 T cell receptor beta chains were all obtained from the same sample, sequenced in a study of cytomegalovirus exposure and HLA in healthy donors. Both 60 Vbeta primers and 13 Jbeta primers went into the PCR. This table comes from immunoSEQ multiplex PCR, and its TCRdb copy is limited to in-frame clones, with some not included. Here the sample spans more than 95,000 clones, around two thirds being singletons. Sequenced input: PBMCs. All receptors derive from a woman in her thirties or forties in good health and CMV-seropositive.

The gene calls are TRBV7-9 and TRBJ2-5, with TRBD2 matching over 11 bases. The CDR3 is made up of 18 amino acids. Germline V lookup: CDR1 SEHNR, CDR2 FQNEAQ (reference sequence). The V gene end was trimmed by 3 bases and the J gene end by 11 bases; junction bases not matched to a gene: 20. The CDR3 region is CASSFPLAGGGLDWEQYF. CDR3 in DNA: TGTGCCAGCAGCTTTCCCCTAGCGGGAGGCGGGCTTGATTGGGAGCAGTACTTC.

This clone has just a few counts. The chain links TRBV5-1 to TRBJ2-5, with D perhaps TRBD2 (6 bases). The V end was cut by 4 bases, the J end by 0 bases, with 10 bases between. The V gene's germline CDR1 is SGHRS and CDR2 YFSETQ. The CDR3 is 14 residues long. CDR3 region: CASSPRDYQETQYF. The CDR3 DNA reads as TGCGCCAGCAGCCCAAGGGACTACCAAGAGACCCAGTACTTC.

The chain carries TRBV6-5 and TRBJ2-7; D possibly corresponds to TRBD1 (6 bases). Trimming left V 6 bases short and J 4 bases short, with 10 bases between. This CDR3 is 12 amino acids long. Germline values: CDR1 MNHEY, CDR2 SVGAGI. This chain's CDR3 is CASRATGYEQYF. The CDR3 DNA is TGTGCCAGCAGGGCAACAGGGTACGAGCAGTACTTC.